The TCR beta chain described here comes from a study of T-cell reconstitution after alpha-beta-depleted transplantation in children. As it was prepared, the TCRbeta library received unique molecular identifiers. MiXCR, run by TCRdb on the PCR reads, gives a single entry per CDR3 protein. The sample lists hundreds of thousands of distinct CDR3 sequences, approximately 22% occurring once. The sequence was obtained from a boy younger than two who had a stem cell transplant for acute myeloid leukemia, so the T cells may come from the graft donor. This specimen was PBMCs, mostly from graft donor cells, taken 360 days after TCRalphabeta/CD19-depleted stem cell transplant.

Here the CDR3 reads CASSVGEGSDTQYF. The CDR3, as DNA: TGTGCCAGCAGCGTAGGGGAGGGGTCAGATACGCAGTATTTT. This chain connects TRBV9 to TRBJ2-3; 7 nucleotides match TRBD2. Germline V gene sequence: CDR1 SGDLS, CDR2 YYNGEE. This CDR3 has 14 residues. With V trimmed by 0 bases and J by 4 bases, 2 bases remained unmatched.